What follows are 11 T cell receptor beta chains derived from one specimen sequenced in a study of CD8+ T cells in alopecia areata. Indicated treatment: oral pan-JAK inhibitor, 5-10 mg twice daily. Extracted from the samples, RNA was reverse transcribed into cDNA to serve as the sequencing template. Assay: immunoSEQ multiplex PCR; the TCRdb copy retains only in-frame clones and omits some. The table records 40,000 to 50,000 clones, roughly 65% of them present only once. The source material was CD8+ T cells sorted from blood, sampled at week 4, from a patient treated with tofacitinib. These receptors were taken from a human donor with alopecia areata.

The chain uses TRBV4-1 and TRBJ2-7; D gene ambiguous. With 0 bases removed from V and 7 bases from J, the gap between germline ends came to 10 bases. The CDR3 is 13 amino acids. Per the germline V gene, CDR1 is MGHRA and CDR2 is YSYEKL. This chain's CDR3 is CASSQEILPEQYF. CDR3 DNA: TGCGCCAGCAGCCAAGAGATCCTCCCGGAGCAGTACTTC.

This clone appeared a few times. V gene TRBV29-1 combines with J gene TRBJ2-1; D may be TRBD1 (6 bases). This CDR3 contains 14 residues. V was trimmed by 2 bases and J by 2 bases, leaving 10 bases between them. Looked up from germline, CDR1 is SQVTM and CDR2 is ANQGSEA. The DNA for the CDR3 is TGCAGCGTTGAAACAGGGTTAACCTACAATGAGCAGTTCTTC. It is translated as CSVETGLTYNEQFF.

The chain carries TRBV7-8 and TRBJ2-3, with 12 bases lining up with TRBD2. The germline V gene encodes CDR1 SGHVS and CDR2 FQNEAQ. The V gene end was trimmed by 5 bases and the J gene end by 6 bases; junction bases not matched to a gene: 9. The CDR3 totals 16 residues. CDR3 sequence reads: CASSPGLAGLFDTQYF. CDR3 nucleotide sequence: TGTGCCAGCAGCCCCGGACTAGCGGGACTTTTTGATACGCAGTATTTT.

This clone was seen more than once but under ten times. This rearrangement joins TRBV7-8 to TRBJ2-7, with TRBD1 identical over 7 bases. CDR1 and CDR2 from the germline V gene are SGHVS and FQNEAQ. This CDR3 is built from 16 residues. V shed 5 bases, J shed 6 bases, and the junction held 16 bases outside the gene matches. CDR3 region: CASSPGWRQGDREQYF. The CDR3 coding sequence is TGTGCCAGCAGCCCCGGTTGGAGACAGGGCGATCGCGAGCAGTACTTC.

This chain joins TRBV11-2 and TRBJ2-1; 10 bases fit TRBD1. Germline-derived CDR1 and CDR2 are SGHAT and FQNNGV. The CDR3 contains 16 residues. The V segment lost 5 bases and the J segment 8 bases; nucleotides outside the gene matches: 12. Written as DNA, the CDR3 is TGTGCCAGCAGCCCACGGCGGACAGGGGGAGTCTATGAGCAGTTCTTC. Amino acids: CASSPRRTGGVYEQFF.

This clone was seen a handful of times. The chain couples TRBV13 to TRBJ2-7; D is ambiguous. This CDR3 comprises 13 residues. The V end lost 5 bases, the J end lost 0 bases, and 8 bases lay between the germline ends. In germline, CDR1 is PRHDT, CDR2 FYEKMQ (reference sequence). The CDR3: CASSPRPSYEQYF. CDR3 sequence (DNA): TGTGCCAGCAGCCCAAGACCCTCCTACGAGCAGTACTTC.

The rearrangement joins TRBV7-9 to TRBJ1-2; 8 bases line up with TRBD1. Germline assignment: CDR1 SEHNR and CDR2 FQNEAQ (reference sequence). V trimming: 5 bases; J trimming: 3 bases; junction bases outside the gene matches: 11. The CDR3 covers 16 residues. The CDR3 coding sequence is TGTGCCAGCAGCCTTCAAGCTCAGGGGGCCTACTATGGCTACACCTTC. This translates into CASSLQAQGAYYGYTF. The variable domain in full, with the rest retrieved from reference TRBV7-9 and TRBJ1-2, is DTGVSQNPRHKITKRGQNVTFRCDPISEHNRLYWYRQTLGQGPEFLTYFQNEAQLEKSRLLSDRFSAERPKGSFSTLEIQRTEQGDSAMYLCASSLQAQGAYYGYTFGSGTRLTVV.

This clone is judged medium-sized. V gene TRBV5-1 combines with J gene TRBJ2-1, with TRBD2 identical over 8 bases. The V gene end was trimmed by 4 bases and the J gene end by 5 bases; junction bases not matched to a gene: 8. There are 15 residues in the CDR3. The germline V gene encodes CDR1 SGHRS and CDR2 YFSETQ. Here the CDR3 DNA reads TGCGCCAGCAGCCCTAGTCGGGGGGGAGACAATGAGCAGTTCTTC. Its translation: CASSPSRGGDNEQFF.

This clone was seen once. J is TRBJ1-5 and V is TRBV25-1; D is uncertain. The length of the CDR3 is 12 residues. Germline CDR1 MGHDK, CDR2 SYGVNS. V lost 7 bases, J lost 2 bases, and 6 bases lay in between. Here the CDR3 DNA reads TGTGCCAGCAATGAGGGCAATCAGCCCCAGCATTTT. Amino acid sequence: CASNEGNQPQHF. Full variable domain (rest looked up from reference TRBV25-1 and TRBJ1-5): EADIYQTPRYLVIGTGKKITLECSQTMGHDKMYWYQQDPGMELHLIHYSYGVNSTEKGDLSSESTVSRIRTEHFPLTLESARPSHTSQYLCASNEGNQPQHFGDGTRLSIL.

The V gene is TRBV9, the J gene TRBJ1-2, with unresolved D. The CDR3 extends over 17 amino acids. With 4 bases removed from V and 0 bases from J, the gap between germline ends came to 19 bases. Germline V CDR1 and CDR2: SGDLS, YYNGEE. CDR3 coding DNA: TGTGCCAGCAGCCCAAGCTGGGCCCCCCGGTCTAACTATGGCTACACCTTC. As protein: CASSPSWAPRSNYGYTF.

J is TRBJ2-7 and V is TRBV30, with 10 bases aligning to TRBD1. The CDR3 runs to 14 residues. CDR1 is GTSNPN and CDR2 is SVGIG in the germline V gene (reference sequence). V was clipped by 2 bases and J by 4 bases; unmatched bases: 5. DNA of the CDR3: TGTGCCTGGAGTCCTGGGACAGGGGTGTACGAGCAGTACTTC. Translated, it gives CAWSPGTGVYEQYF.